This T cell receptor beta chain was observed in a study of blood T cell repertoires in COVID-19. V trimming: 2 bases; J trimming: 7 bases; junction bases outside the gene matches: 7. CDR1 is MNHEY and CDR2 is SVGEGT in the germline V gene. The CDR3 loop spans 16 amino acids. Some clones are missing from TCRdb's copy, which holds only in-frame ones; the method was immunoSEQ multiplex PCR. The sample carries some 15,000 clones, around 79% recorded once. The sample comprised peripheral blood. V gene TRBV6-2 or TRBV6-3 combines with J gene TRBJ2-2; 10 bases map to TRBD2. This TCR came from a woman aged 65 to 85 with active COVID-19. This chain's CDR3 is CASSYMETSGFGELFF. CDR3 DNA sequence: TGTGCCAGCAGTTACATGGAGACTAGCGGGTTCGGGGAGCTGTTTTTT.